The present T cell receptor (beta chain) was sequenced within a study of T cell repertoires in cytomegalovirus infection. The overall study: CMV epitopes used comprised recently identified HLA-C-restricted ones and well-studied HLA-B-restricted ones. Indications of both CMV infection and matching HLA type were provided by public TCR beta signatures.

V gave up 11 bases and J gave up 6 bases; unmatched junction bases: 9. CDR1 is MDHEN, CDR2 SYDVKM, per germline. The length of the CDR3 is 12 residues. Each CDR3 protein gets one entry after TCRdb re-called the reads with MiXCR. The data contain roughly 920,000 distinct CDR3 sequences, about a third of them seen just once; the ten biggest clones take up over 13%. As to this clonotype: Antigen unknown.

The material sequenced was cultured CD8+ T cells from PBMCs, taken from culture after CMV antigen stimulation. The gene calls are TRBV28 and TRBJ1-1; TRBD1 matches 7 bases. The TCR sequence derives from a human donor in good health (CMV status not recorded). Some clones in this sample may be carry-over from other donors' samples. CDR3 in amino acids: CAWSTGDAEAFF. In nucleotides, the CDR3 is TGTGCCTGGTCAACAGGGGACGCTGAAGCTTTCTTT.